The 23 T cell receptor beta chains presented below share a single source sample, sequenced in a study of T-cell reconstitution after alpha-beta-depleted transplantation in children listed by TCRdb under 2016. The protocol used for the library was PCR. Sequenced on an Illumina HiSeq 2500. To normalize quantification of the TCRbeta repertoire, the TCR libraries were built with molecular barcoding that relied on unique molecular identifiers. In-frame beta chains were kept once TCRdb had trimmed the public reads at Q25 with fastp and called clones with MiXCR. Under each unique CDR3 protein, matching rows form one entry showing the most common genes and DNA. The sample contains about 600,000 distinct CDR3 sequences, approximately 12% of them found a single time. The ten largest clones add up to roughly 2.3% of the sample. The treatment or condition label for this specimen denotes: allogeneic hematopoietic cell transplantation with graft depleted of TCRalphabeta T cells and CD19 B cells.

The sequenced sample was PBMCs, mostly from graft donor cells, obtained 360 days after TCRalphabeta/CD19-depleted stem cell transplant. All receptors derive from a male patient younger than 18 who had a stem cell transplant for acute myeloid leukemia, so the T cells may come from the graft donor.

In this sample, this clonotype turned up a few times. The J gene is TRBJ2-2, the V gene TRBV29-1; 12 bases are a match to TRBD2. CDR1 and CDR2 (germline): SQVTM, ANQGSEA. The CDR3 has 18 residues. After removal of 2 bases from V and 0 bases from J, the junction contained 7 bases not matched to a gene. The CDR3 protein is CSVEIYPSGRANTGELFF. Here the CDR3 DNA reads TGCAGCGTTGAAATCTATCCTAGCGGGAGGGCGAACACCGGGGAGCTGTTTTTT.

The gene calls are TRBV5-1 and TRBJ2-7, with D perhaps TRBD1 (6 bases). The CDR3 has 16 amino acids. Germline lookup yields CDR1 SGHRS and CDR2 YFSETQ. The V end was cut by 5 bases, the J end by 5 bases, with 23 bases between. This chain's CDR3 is CASRKLTGIGVDEQYF. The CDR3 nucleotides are TGCGCCAGCAGAAAGCTTACAGGGATTGGGGTGGACGAGCAGTACTTC.

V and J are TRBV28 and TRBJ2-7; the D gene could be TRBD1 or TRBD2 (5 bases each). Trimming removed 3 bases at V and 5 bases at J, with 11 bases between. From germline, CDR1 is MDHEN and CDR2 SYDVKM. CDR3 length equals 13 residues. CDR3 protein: CASSFRLGDEQYF. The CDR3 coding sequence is TGTGCCAGCAGTTTTCGGCTGGGGGACGAGCAGTACTTC.

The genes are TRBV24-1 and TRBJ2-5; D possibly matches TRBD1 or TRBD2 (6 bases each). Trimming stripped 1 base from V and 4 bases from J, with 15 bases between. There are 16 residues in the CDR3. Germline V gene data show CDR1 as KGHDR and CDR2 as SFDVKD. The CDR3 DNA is TGTGCCACCAGTGATTTCTCCAGGGGAGGAGGAGAGACCCAGTACTTC. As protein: CATSDFSRGGGETQYF.

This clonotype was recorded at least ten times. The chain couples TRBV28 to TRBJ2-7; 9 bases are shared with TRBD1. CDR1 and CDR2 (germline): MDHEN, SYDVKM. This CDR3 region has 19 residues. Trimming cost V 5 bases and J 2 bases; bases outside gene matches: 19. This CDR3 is CASSDPYPGTGSGTYEQYF. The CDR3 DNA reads TGTGCCAGCAGTGACCCATACCCCGGGACAGGGAGCGGGACCTACGAGCAGTACTTC. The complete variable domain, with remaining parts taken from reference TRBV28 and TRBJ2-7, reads DVKVTQSSRYLVKRTGEKVFLECVQDMDHENMFWYRQDPGLGLRLIYFSYDVKMKEKGDIPEGYSVSREKKERFSLILESASTNQTSMYLCASSDPYPGTGSGTYEQYFGPGTRLTVT.

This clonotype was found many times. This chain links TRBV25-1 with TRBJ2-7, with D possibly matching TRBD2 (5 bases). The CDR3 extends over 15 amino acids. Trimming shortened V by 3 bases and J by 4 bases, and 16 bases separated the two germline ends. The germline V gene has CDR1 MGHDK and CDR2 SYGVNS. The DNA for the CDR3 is TGTGCCAGCAGTGAGAAGAGGGTCGGAGGATACGAGCAGTACTTC. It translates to CASSEKRVGGYEQYF.

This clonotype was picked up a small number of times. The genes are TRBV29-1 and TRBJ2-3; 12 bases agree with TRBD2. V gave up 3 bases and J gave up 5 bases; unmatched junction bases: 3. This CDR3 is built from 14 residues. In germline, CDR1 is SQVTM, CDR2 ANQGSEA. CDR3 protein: CSVDLTSGRDTQYF. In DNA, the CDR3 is TGCAGCGTTGACCTGACTAGCGGGAGAGATACGCAGTATTTT.

In nucleotides, the CDR3 is TGCAGTGCTAGTATGCCCACTAGCAGGAGCACAGATACGCAGTATTTT. Its translation is CSASMPTSRSTDTQYF. V is TRBV20-1 and J is TRBJ2-3; maybe TRBD2 (6 bases). Per the germline V gene, CDR1 is DFQATT and CDR2 is SNEGSKA (reference sequence). V was trimmed by 3 bases and J by 0 bases, leaving 16 bases between them. The CDR3 spans 16 residues.

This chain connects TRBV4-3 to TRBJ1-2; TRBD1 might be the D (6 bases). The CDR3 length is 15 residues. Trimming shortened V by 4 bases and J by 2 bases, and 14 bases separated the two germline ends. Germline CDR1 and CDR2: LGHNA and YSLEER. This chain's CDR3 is CASSRLRQANYGYTF. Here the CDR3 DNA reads TGCGCCAGCAGCCGCCTTCGACAGGCCAACTATGGCTACACCTTC.

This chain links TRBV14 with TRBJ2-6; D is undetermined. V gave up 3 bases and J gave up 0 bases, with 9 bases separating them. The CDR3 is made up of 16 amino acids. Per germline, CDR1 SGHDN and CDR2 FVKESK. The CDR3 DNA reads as TGTGCCAGCAGCCACCAGGCCAACTCTGGGGCCAACGTCCTGACTTTC. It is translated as CASSHQANSGANVLTF.

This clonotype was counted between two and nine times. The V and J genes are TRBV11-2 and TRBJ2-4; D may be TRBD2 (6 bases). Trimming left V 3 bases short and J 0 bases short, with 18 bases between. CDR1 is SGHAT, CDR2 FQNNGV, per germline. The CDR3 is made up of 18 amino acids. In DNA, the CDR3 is TGTGCCAGCAGCTTGACGGGAGTAACGGGGCTAGCCAAAAACATTCAGTACTTC. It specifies CASSLTGVTGLAKNIQYF.

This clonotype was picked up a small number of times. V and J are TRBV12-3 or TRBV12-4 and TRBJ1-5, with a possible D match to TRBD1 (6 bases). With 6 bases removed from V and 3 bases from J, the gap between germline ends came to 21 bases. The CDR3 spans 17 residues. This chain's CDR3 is CASRVGGAGETNQPQHF. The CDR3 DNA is TGTGCCAGCAGAGTAGGGGGAGCGGGAGAGACCAATCAGCCCCAGCATTTT.

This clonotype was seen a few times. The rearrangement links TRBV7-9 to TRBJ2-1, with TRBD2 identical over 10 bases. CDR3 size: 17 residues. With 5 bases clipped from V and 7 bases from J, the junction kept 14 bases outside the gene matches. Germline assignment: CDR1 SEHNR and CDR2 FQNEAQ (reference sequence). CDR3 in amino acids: CASSPAGTSVFGNEQFF. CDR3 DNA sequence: TGTGCCAGCAGCCCGGCCGGGACTAGCGTTTTTGGAAATGAGCAGTTCTTC.

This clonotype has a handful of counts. In nucleotides, the CDR3 is TGTGCCAGCAGTTTAGGACAGATCTACACCTTC. This encodes CASSLGQIYTF. The V gene is TRBV12-3 or TRBV12-4, the J gene TRBJ1-2, with a possible D match to TRBD1 (5 bases). Trimming took off 1 base at V and 10 bases at J, with 7 bases between the two ends. This CDR3 is built from 11 residues.

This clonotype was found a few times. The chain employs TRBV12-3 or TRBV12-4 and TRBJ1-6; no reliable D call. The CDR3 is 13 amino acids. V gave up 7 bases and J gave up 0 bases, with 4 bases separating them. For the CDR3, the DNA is TGTGCCAGCAAGAGCTCCTATAATTCACCCCTCCACTTT. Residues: CASKSSYNSPLHF.

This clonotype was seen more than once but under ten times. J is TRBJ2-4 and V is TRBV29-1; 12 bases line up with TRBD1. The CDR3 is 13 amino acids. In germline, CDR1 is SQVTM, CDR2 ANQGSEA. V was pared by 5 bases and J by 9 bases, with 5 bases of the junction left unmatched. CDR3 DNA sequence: TGCAGCGTTTCAGGGACAGGGGGCGGCATTCAGTACTTC. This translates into CSVSGTGGGIQYF.

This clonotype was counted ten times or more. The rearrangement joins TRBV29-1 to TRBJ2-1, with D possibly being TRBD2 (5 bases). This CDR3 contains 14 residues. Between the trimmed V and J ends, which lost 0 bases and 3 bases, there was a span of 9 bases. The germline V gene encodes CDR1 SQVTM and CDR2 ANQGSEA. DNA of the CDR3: TGCAGCGTTGAAGAAATTAGCGACTACAATGAGCAGTTCTTC. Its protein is CSVEEISDYNEQFF.

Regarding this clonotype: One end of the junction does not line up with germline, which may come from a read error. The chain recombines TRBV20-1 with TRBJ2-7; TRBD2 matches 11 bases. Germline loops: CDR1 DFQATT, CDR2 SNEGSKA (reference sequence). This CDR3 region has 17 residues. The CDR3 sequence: CCARSRGPSGRRYEQYF. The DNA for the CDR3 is TGCTGTGCTAGAAGTCGCGGACCTAGCGGGAGGAGGTACGAGCAGTACTTC.

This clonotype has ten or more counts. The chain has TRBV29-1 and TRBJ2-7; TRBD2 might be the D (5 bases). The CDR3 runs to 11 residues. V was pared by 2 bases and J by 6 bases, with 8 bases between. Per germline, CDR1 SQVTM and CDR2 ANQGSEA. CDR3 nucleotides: TGCAGCGTTGAACGGGGAAGCGAGCAGTACTTC. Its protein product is CSVERGSEQYF.

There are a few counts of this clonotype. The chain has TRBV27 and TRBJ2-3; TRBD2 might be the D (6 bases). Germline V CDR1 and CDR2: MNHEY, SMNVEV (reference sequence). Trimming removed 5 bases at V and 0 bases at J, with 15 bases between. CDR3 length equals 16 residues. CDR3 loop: CASSPSGGISTDTQYF. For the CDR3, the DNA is TGTGCCAGCAGTCCTTCGGGCGGGATCAGCACAGATACGCAGTATTTT.

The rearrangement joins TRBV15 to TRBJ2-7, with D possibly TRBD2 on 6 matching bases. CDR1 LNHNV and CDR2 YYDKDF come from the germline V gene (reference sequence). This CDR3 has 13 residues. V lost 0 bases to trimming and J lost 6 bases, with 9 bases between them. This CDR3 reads CATSRDLGGEQYF. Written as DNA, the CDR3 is TGTGCCACCAGCAGAGATTTGGGGGGCGAGCAGTACTTC.

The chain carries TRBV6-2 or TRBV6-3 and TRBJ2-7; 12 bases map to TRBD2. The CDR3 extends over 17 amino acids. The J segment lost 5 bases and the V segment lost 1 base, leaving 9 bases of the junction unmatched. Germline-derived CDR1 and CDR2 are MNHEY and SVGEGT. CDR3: CASSYFRGLAGLHEQYF. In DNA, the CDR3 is TGTGCCAGCAGTTACTTCCGAGGACTAGCGGGATTACACGAGCAGTACTTC.

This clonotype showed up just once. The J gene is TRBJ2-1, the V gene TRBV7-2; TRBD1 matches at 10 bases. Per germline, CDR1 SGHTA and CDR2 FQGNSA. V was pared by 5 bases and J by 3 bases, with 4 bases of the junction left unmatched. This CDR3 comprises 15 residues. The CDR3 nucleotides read TGTGCCAGCAGCCCGACAGGGGGCTTCTACAATGAGCAGTTCTTC. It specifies CASSPTGGFYNEQFF.